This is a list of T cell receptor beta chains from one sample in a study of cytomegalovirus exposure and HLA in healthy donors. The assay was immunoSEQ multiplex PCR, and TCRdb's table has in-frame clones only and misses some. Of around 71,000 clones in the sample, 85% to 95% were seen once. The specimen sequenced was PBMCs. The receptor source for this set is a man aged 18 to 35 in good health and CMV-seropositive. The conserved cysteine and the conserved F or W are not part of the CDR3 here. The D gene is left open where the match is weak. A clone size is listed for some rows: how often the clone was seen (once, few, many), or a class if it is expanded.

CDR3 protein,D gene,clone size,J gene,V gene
ASSPAPSGPNSYEQY,TRBD2,.,TRBJ2-7,TRBV5-1
ASSTGQGSTEAF,TRBD1,.,TRBJ1-1,TRBV5-1
ARSRGSFGPWEQF,.,.,TRBJ2-1,TRBV5-3
ASSPHERDRSSYEQY,.,.,TRBJ2-7,TRBV19
ASSLRGQGYGYT,TRBD1,.,TRBJ1-2,TRBV5-8
ASRSVLISNQPQH,.,.,TRBJ1-5,TRBV19
ASSLRLDTDTQY,.,.,TRBJ2-3,TRBV5-1
ASSQGWYLGTEAYEQY,.,.,TRBJ2-7,TRBV4-1
ASSWLGQGANTGELF,TRBD1,once,TRBJ2-2,TRBV7-9
ASSLWGTGGYGYT,TRBD1,.,TRBJ1-2,TRBV5-4
ASSGSAGTGRGRGEQF,TRBD2,.,TRBJ2-1,TRBV9
ASSFPDRVTDTQY,TRBD1,.,TRBJ2-3,TRBV7-9
ASSLTGGESLTPGYT,TRBD1,.,TRBJ1-2,TRBV5-1
ASSLAGVHEQY,.,.,TRBJ2-7,TRBV5-6
ASSFLTTAGTGVRETQY,TRBD1,.,TRBJ2-5,TRBV27
AWSGGQINQPQH,TRBD1,.,TRBJ1-5,TRBV30
ASSQVGGGSTDTQY,TRBD2,few,TRBJ2-3,TRBV4-2
ASSRRGQGTDSPLH,TRBD1,.,TRBJ1-6,TRBV19
ASSPGGGELAGELF,TRBD1,.,TRBJ2-2,TRBV6-6
ASRPSRRSGNTIY,.,.,TRBJ1-3,TRBV6-5
ASSLRALNDEQY,.,.,TRBJ2-7,TRBV5-1
ASRINRDSNQPQH,.,.,TRBJ1-5,TRBV6-6
ASRGTSGGLTYEQY,TRBD2,once,TRBJ2-7,TRBV9
ASSPSTGEETQY,TRBD1,once,TRBJ2-5,TRBV9
ASSPRGQASRY,TRBD1,.,TRBJ2-3,TRBV7-3
ASSFSSTGSIGYT,TRBD1,.,TRBJ1-2,TRBV7-2
ASSPGIGQPYEQY,.,.,TRBJ2-7,TRBV18